Presented here are 9 T cell receptor beta chains from one specimen sequenced in a study of blood T cells in healthy people across ages. A sample-barcoded 5' primer and a J-beta primer mix were used in a second PCR of roughly 6 to 11 cycles. TCRdb called the 5' RACE reads again in MiXCR, with one record for every CDR3 protein. Of 650,000 to 1,000,000 distinct CDR3 sequences listed, about 46% were seen once; the top ten hold about a sixth. Sequences were obtained from blood. These receptors all stem from a man older than 75 in good health.

This clonotype was counted a few times. The CDR3 DNA follows: TGTGCCACCAGTGGTTCAGGAAACTTCCACGATACGCAGTATTTT. Translation: CATSGSGNFHDTQYF. The rearrangement links TRBV24-1 to TRBJ2-3, with D uncertain. Trimming pared 5 bases from V and 6 bases from J, leaving 17 bases between. Germline loops: CDR1 KGHDR, CDR2 SFDVKD. The CDR3 runs 15 residues.

The rearrangement uses TRBV30 and TRBJ1-2; D perhaps matches TRBD1 (6 bases). The CDR3 loop spans 14 amino acids. Germline V gene data show CDR1 as GTSNPN and CDR2 as SVGIG (reference sequence). The V end lost 2 bases, the J end lost 4 bases, and 14 bases lay between the germline ends. The CDR3 region is CAWSKTGTLYGYTF. DNA of the CDR3: TGTGCCTGGAGTAAAACCGGGACACTCTATGGCTACACCTTC.

The V call is TRBV11-3, the J call TRBJ2-5, with 9 bases fitting TRBD2. The length of the CDR3 is 14 residues. Germline lookup yields CDR1 SGHNT and CDR2 YENEEA. V lost 6 bases, J lost 11 bases, and 13 bases stayed unmatched. CDR3 DNA sequence: TGTGCCAGCAGGGTAGCGGGAGTCGACAATGAGCAGTACTTC. This encodes CASRVAGVDNEQYF.

This clonotype was detected a few times. The genes are TRBV30 and TRBJ2-1, with D perhaps matching TRBD1 (6 bases). Trimming removed 2 bases from V and 4 bases from J, with 9 bases in between. The CDR3 is 13 residues long. The V gene's germline CDR1 is GTSNPN and CDR2 SVGIG (reference sequence). CDR3 sequence reads: CAWSIGQYNEQFF. CDR3 bases: TGTGCCTGGAGTATAGGACAGTACAATGAGCAGTTCTTC.

The chain couples TRBV30 to TRBJ1-1; tentatively, D is TRBD1 (5 bases). The ends were cut back, 2 bases at V and 3 bases at J, with 13 bases in the middle. The CDR3 has 14 residues. Germline CDR1 GTSNPN, CDR2 SVGIG (reference sequence). The CDR3 DNA reads TGTGCCTGGAGTTGGGGGAAGTCGTACACTGAAGCTTTCTTT. Its translation is CAWSWGKSYTEAFF.

This clonotype has a single count. This could be a read error, since a much larger clone is one nucleotide away. This chain joins TRBV12-3 or TRBV12-4 and TRBJ1-6, with 8 positions matching TRBD1. V lost 6 bases and J lost 7; bases outside the gene matches: 8. The CDR3 consists of 15 residues. The CDR3 spells CASSLWRQGNSPLHF. Written as DNA, the CDR3 is TGTGCCAGCAGCCTCTGGAGACAGGGGAATTCACCCCTCCACTTT.

A word on this clonotype: Relative to the germline gene, one junction end is altered; a read error may explain this. The rearrangement joins TRBV28 to TRBJ2-3, with 7 bases identical to TRBD2. The CDR3 loop spans 15 amino acids. The germline V gene encodes CDR1 MDHEN and CDR2 SYDVKM. This chain's CDR3 is CTSSPQRGSTDTQYF. The DNA of the CDR3 is TGTACCAGCAGTCCCCAGCGGGGAAGCACAGATACGCAGTATTTT.

This clonotype occurred a few times. The V and J genes are TRBV7-2 and TRBJ2-1; 8 positions match TRBD2. Losses at the gene ends were 8 bases for V and 5 bases for J; bases not matched to a gene: 14. The CDR3 is 16 amino acids. Germline V lookup: CDR1 SGHTA, CDR2 FQGNSA. The CDR3 region is CASARMAGGLHNEQFF. The DNA for the CDR3 is TGTGCCAGCGCACGAATGGCGGGAGGACTGCACAATGAGCAGTTCTTC. Combining the CDR3 with reference TRBV7-2 and TRBJ2-1 gives the whole variable domain GAGVSQSPSNKVTEKGKDVELRCDPISGHTALYWYRQSLGQGLEFLIYFQGNSAPDKSGLPSDRFSAERTGGSVSTLTIQRTQQEDSAVYLCASARMAGGLHNEQFFGPGTRLTVL.

Ten or more counts support this clonotype. The chain combines TRBV7-6 with TRBJ2-1; the D gene is possibly TRBD1 (6 bases). CDR1 is SGHVS and CDR2 is FNYEAQ in the germline V gene. V gave up 5 bases and J gave up 1 base, with 15 bases separating them. The CDR3 has 16 amino acids. The CDR3 protein is CASSPGSGVSYNEQFF. The CDR3 DNA follows: TGTGCCAGCAGCCCGGGATCAGGGGTATCCTACAATGAGCAGTTCTTC. Supplemented by reference TRBV7-6 and TRBJ2-1, the full variable domain reads GAGVSQSPRYKVTKRGQDVALRCDPISGHVSLYWYRQALGQGPEFLTYFNYEAQQDKSGLPNDRFSAERPEGSISTLTIQRTEQRDSAMYRCASSPGSGVSYNEQFFGPGTRLTVL.